Listed below are T cell receptor beta chains from one sample, sequenced in a study of beta chain features in type 1 diabetes. This table comes from immunoSEQ multiplex PCR, and its TCRdb copy is limited to in-frame clones, with some not included. Of 150,000 to 200,000 clones listed, 8.5% to 10% were seen once; the top ten hold about 0.7%. The sequencing input was central memory CD4+ T cells from blood. The receptors stem from a woman aged 25-40 years with type 1 diabetes. Each CDR3 is given with its conserved first and last residue. A D gene is named only where the DNA matches it firmly. Size values are once, few and many counts, or a class for expanded clones, and some rows have none.

J gene: TRBJ1-1; V gene: TRBV7-8; D gene: TRBD1; clone size: -; CDR3 DNA: TGTGCCAGCAGCCTACAGGGGGCAGCTATGCCCGCGGTAGCTTTCTTT; CDR3 protein: CASSLQGAAMPAVAFF
J gene: TRBJ2-5; V gene: TRBV6-1; D gene: -; clone size: few; CDR3 DNA: TGTGCCAGCAGTCGGGGGACAGTAACCCAAGAGACCCAGTACTTC; CDR3 protein: CASSRGTVTQETQYF
J gene: TRBJ1-4; V gene: TRBV7-9; D gene: -; clone size: -; CDR3 DNA: TGTGCCAGCAGCTTAAGAGATGAAAAACTGTTTTTT; CDR3 protein: CASSLRDEKLFF
J gene: TRBJ1-1; V gene: TRBV30; D gene: -; clone size: -; CDR3 DNA: TGTGCCTGGAGGCAGGGGATGAACACTGAAGCTTTCTTT; CDR3 protein: CAWRQGMNTEAFF
J gene: TRBJ2-7; V gene: TRBV29-1; D gene: -; clone size: -; CDR3 DNA: TGCAGCGTCGAGACTTCTGACGAGCAGTACTTC; CDR3 protein: CSVETSDEQYF
J gene: TRBJ2-5; V gene: TRBV5-1; D gene: TRBD1; clone size: few; CDR3 DNA: TGCGCCAGCAGCTCCGGGACAGAAGGGACCCAGTACTTC; CDR3 protein: CASSSGTEGTQYF
J gene: TRBJ1-1; V gene: TRBV7-3; D gene: TRBD1; clone size: few; CDR3 DNA: TGTGCCAGCAGCCCCGGGACAGGTGAAGCTTTCTTT; CDR3 protein: CASSPGTGEAFF
J gene: TRBJ2-1; V gene: TRBV11-2; D gene: TRBD2; clone size: -; CDR3 DNA: TGTGCCAGCAGTTCTCTAGCGGGAAGCTCCTACAATGAGCAGTTCTTC; CDR3 protein: CASSSLAGSSYNEQFF
J gene: TRBJ2-5; V gene: TRBV6-5; D gene: -; clone size: few; CDR3 DNA: TGTGCCATCAGTGAGCAACAAGAGACCCAGTACTTC; CDR3 protein: CAISEQQETQYF
J gene: TRBJ2-2; V gene: TRBV14; D gene: -; clone size: -; CDR3 DNA: TGTGCCAGCAGCCAAGATTATGCGGAAAACACCGGGGAGCTGTTTTTT; CDR3 protein: CASSQDYAENTGELFF
J gene: TRBJ2-3; V gene: TRBV2; D gene: -; clone size: few; CDR3 DNA: TGTGCCAGCAGTCCCGCAGGGGTGGATACGCAGTATTTT; CDR3 protein: CASSPAGVDTQYF
J gene: TRBJ2-2; V gene: TRBV9; D gene: -; clone size: few; CDR3 DNA: TGTGCCAGCAGCCCCTCCACCGGGGAGCTGTTTTTT; CDR3 protein: CASSPSTGELFF
J gene: TRBJ2-1; V gene: TRBV9; D gene: -; clone size: -; CDR3 DNA: TGTGCCAGCAGCGGACAGCGGGCGTACTCCTACAATGAGCAGTTCTTC; CDR3 protein: CASSGQRAYSYNEQFF
J gene: TRBJ2-5; V gene: TRBV9; D gene: -; clone size: -; CDR3 DNA: TGTGCCAGCCCCAACGGTGGAGGGAGCGATCAAGAGACCCAGTACTTC; CDR3 protein: CASPNGGGSDQETQYF
J gene: TRBJ2-7; V gene: TRBV4-2; D gene: -; clone size: few; CDR3 DNA: TGTGCCAGCAGCCAGTTTTTAGCAAACTCCTACGAGCAGTACTTC; CDR3 protein: CASSQFLANSYEQYF
J gene: TRBJ2-1; V gene: TRBV5-1; D gene: TRBD2; clone size: few; CDR3 DNA: TGCGCCAGCAGCTCGGGACTAGCGCTCTACAATGAGCAGTTCTTC; CDR3 protein: CASSSGLALYNEQFF
J gene: TRBJ2-1; V gene: TRBV7-2; D gene: -; clone size: -; CDR3 DNA: TGTGCCAGCAGCACGGGACCCGACGGGGGACAGTTCTTC; CDR3 protein: CASSTGPDGGQFF
J gene: TRBJ2-3; V gene: TRBV30; D gene: TRBD2; clone size: few; CDR3 DNA: TGTGCCTGGAGTGGCCATGGGAGGGGCACAGATACGCAGTATTTT; CDR3 protein: CAWSGHGRGTDTQYF
J gene: TRBJ1-5; V gene: TRBV29-1; D gene: -; clone size: few; CDR3 DNA: TGCAGCGTTGGGTCGGGCAATCAGCCCCAGCATTTT; CDR3 protein: CSVGSGNQPQHF
J gene: TRBJ2-1; V gene: TRBV2; D gene: -; clone size: few; CDR3 DNA: TGTGCCAGCAGTGAAGCCCCGTTTGGGAGCTCCTACAATGAGCAGTTCTTC; CDR3 protein: CASSEAPFGSSYNEQFF
J gene: TRBJ2-2; V gene: TRBV7-2; D gene: -; clone size: few; CDR3 DNA: TGTGCCAGCAGCCCGTACAGCAGAAACACCGGGGAGCTGTTTTTT; CDR3 protein: CASSPYSRNTGELFF
J gene: TRBJ2-5; V gene: TRBV4-3; D gene: TRBD2; clone size: -; CDR3 DNA: TGCGCCAGCAGACAGACTAGCGGGAGGTTGGAAGAGACCCAGTACTTC; CDR3 protein: CASRQTSGRLEETQYF
J gene: TRBJ2-2; V gene: TRBV30; D gene: TRBD2; clone size: -; CDR3 DNA: TGTGCCCGGCGGGGAGCGGGGCTCGGGGAGCTGTTTTTT; CDR3 protein: CARRGAGLGELFF
J gene: TRBJ2-1; V gene: TRBV7-2; D gene: TRBD2; clone size: few; CDR3 DNA: TGTGCCAGCAGCTACACCCCGAGCGGGAGAGGTAATGAGCAGTTCTTC; CDR3 protein: CASSYTPSGRGNEQFF
J gene: TRBJ1-5; V gene: TRBV4-1; D gene: -; clone size: few; CDR3 DNA: TGCGCCAGCAGCCAAGGGTCCCTTCAGGGGCGGCCAAGCAATCAGCCCCAGCATTTT; CDR3 protein: CASSQGSLQGRPSNQPQHF
J gene: TRBJ2-5; V gene: TRBV30; D gene: TRBD2; clone size: -; CDR3 DNA: TGTGCCTGGAGTTTAAAGCTAGCGGGAGGTGAGACCCAGTACTTC; CDR3 protein: CAWSLKLAGGETQYF
J gene: TRBJ2-5; V gene: TRBV4-1; D gene: TRBD1; clone size: few; CDR3 DNA: TGCGCCAGCAGCCGTACCGGGACAGGGACAGAGACCCAGTACTTC; CDR3 protein: CASSRTGTGTETQYF
J gene: TRBJ1-2; V gene: TRBV11-2; D gene: -; clone size: few; CDR3 DNA: TGTGCCAGCAGCTACAGGGATGGCTACACCTTC; CDR3 protein: CASSYRDGYTF
J gene: TRBJ1-1; V gene: TRBV11-2; D gene: -; clone size: few; CDR3 DNA: TGTGCCAGCAGCCCTCCTGGGGGGACTAGTGAAGCTTTCTTT; CDR3 protein: CASSPPGGTSEAFF
J gene: TRBJ1-2; V gene: TRBV25-1; D gene: -; clone size: -; CDR3 DNA: TGTGCCAGCAGTGAACGAGGGAACTATGGCTACACCTTC; CDR3 protein: CASSERGNYGYTF
J gene: TRBJ2-6; V gene: TRBV18; D gene: TRBD1; clone size: -; CDR3 DNA: TGTGCCAGCTCCCTTCGGACAGGTTATTCTGGGGCCAACGTCCTGACTTTC; CDR3 protein: CASSLRTGYSGANVLTF
J gene: TRBJ2-5; V gene: TRBV5-8; D gene: -; clone size: -; CDR3 DNA: TGTGCCAGCAGCTTAGCCCCCCCGACCCAGTACTTC; CDR3 protein: CASSLAPPTQYF
J gene: TRBJ2-5; V gene: TRBV29-1; D gene: TRBD1; clone size: few; CDR3 DNA: TGCAGCGTTGAGGGACAGAGGGCAGAGACCCAGTACTTC; CDR3 protein: CSVEGQRAETQYF
J gene: TRBJ2-1; V gene: TRBV19; D gene: TRBD2; clone size: few; CDR3 DNA: TGTGCCAGTAGTTTCATCGGGACTAGCGGGAGCGGTGAGCAGTTCTTC; CDR3 protein: CASSFIGTSGSGEQFF
J gene: TRBJ2-3; V gene: TRBV29-1; D gene: TRBD1; clone size: -; CDR3 DNA: TGCAGCGTCCATGGGCAGACTGACAGGGGGACAGATACGCAGTATTTT; CDR3 protein: CSVHGQTDRGTDTQYF
J gene: TRBJ2-3; V gene: TRBV28; D gene: -; clone size: few; CDR3 DNA: TGTGCCAGCAGTTTAGGGGTCATCAGGGAATTTAGAGATACGCAGTATTTT; CDR3 protein: CASSLGVIREFRDTQYF
J gene: TRBJ2-1; V gene: TRBV5-1; D gene: TRBD2; clone size: few; CDR3 DNA: TGCGCCAGCAGCTTCGGAGCGGGAGATGAGCAGTTCTTC; CDR3 protein: CASSFGAGDEQFF
J gene: TRBJ2-3; V gene: TRBV11-2; D gene: -; clone size: few; CDR3 DNA: TGTGCCAGCAGCTTACGGCTAGAGGAACACACAGATACGCAGTATTTT; CDR3 protein: CASSLRLEEHTDTQYF
J gene: TRBJ2-5; V gene: TRBV30; D gene: -; clone size: -; CDR3 DNA: TGTGCCTGGAGTTCTAGCACGGAGACCCAGTACTTC; CDR3 protein: CAWSSSTETQYF
J gene: TRBJ2-1; V gene: TRBV28; D gene: -; clone size: few; CDR3 DNA: TGTGCCAGCAGTTTAGGGAGCCAAGCTGAGCAGTTCTTC; CDR3 protein: CASSLGSQAEQFF
J gene: TRBJ2-1; V gene: TRBV30; D gene: TRBD2; clone size: few; CDR3 DNA: TGTGCCTGCCAAAGGATTGGACTAGCGGGAGATCTCGACAATGAGCAGTTCTTC; CDR3 protein: CACQRIGLAGDLDNEQFF
J gene: TRBJ2-3; V gene: TRBV5-1; D gene: TRBD2; clone size: few; CDR3 DNA: TGCGCCAGCAGCAGACTAGCATTGGATACGCAGTATTTT; CDR3 protein: CASSRLALDTQYF
J gene: TRBJ2-7; V gene: TRBV30; D gene: TRBD1; clone size: few; CDR3 DNA: TGTGCCTGGGCGGGACAGGGCGACGAGCAGTACTTC; CDR3 protein: CAWAGQGDEQYF
J gene: TRBJ1-1; V gene: TRBV4-1; D gene: -; clone size: few; CDR3 DNA: TGCGCCAGCAGCCTCGTTGGAGGGAACACTGAAGCTTTCTTT; CDR3 protein: CASSLVGGNTEAFF
J gene: TRBJ2-3; V gene: TRBV4-2; D gene: TRBD2; clone size: -; CDR3 DNA: TGTGCCAGCAGCCTTGAAAACGGGAGGGCAGGGGATACGCAGTATTTT; CDR3 protein: CASSLENGRAGDTQYF
J gene: TRBJ2-7; V gene: TRBV9; D gene: -; clone size: few; CDR3 DNA: TGTGCCAGCAGCGTAGCTGCGGTTAGCTCCTACGAGCAGTACTTC; CDR3 protein: CASSVAAVSSYEQYF
J gene: TRBJ1-1; V gene: TRBV6-5; D gene: -; clone size: few; CDR3 DNA: TGTGCCAGCAGTTCCTATGCTCCCGCGAACACTGAAGCTTTCTTT; CDR3 protein: CASSSYAPANTEAFF
J gene: TRBJ1-2; V gene: TRBV1; D gene: -; clone size: few; CDR3 DNA: TGCACCCCTGGGGCCTACTATGGCTACACCTTC; CDR3 protein: CTPGAYYGYTF
J gene: TRBJ2-5; V gene: TRBV6-1; D gene: TRBD2; clone size: -; CDR3 DNA: TGTGCCAGCAGTAGCGGGGGGCTCCCCCAAGAGACCCAGTACTTC; CDR3 protein: CASSSGGLPQETQYF
J gene: TRBJ2-2; V gene: TRBV9; D gene: TRBD2; clone size: few; CDR3 DNA: TGTGCCAGCAGCGTATCTATAGCGGGAGATGCGAACACCGGGGAGCTGTTTTTT; CDR3 protein: CASSVSIAGDANTGELFF
J gene: TRBJ1-1; V gene: TRBV5-1; D gene: -; clone size: -; CDR3 DNA: TGCGCCAGCAGCTCTGAGACGGGAGGGAACACTGAAGCTTTCTTT; CDR3 protein: CASSSETGGNTEAFF
J gene: TRBJ2-1; V gene: TRBV6-4; D gene: TRBD2; clone size: few; CDR3 DNA: TGTGCCAGCAGTGACACTAGCGGGATTAACAATGAGCAGTTCTTC; CDR3 protein: CASSDTSGINNEQFF
J gene: TRBJ2-6; V gene: TRBV27; D gene: -; clone size: -; CDR3 DNA: TGTGCCAGCAGTCATTCAGGGCCAGGGGCCAACGTCCTGACTTTC; CDR3 protein: CASSHSGPGANVLTF
J gene: TRBJ2-7; V gene: TRBV5-6; D gene: TRBD1; clone size: -; CDR3 DNA: TGTGCCAGCAGCTTACGACAGGGATTCATCGACGAGCAGTACTTC; CDR3 protein: CASSLRQGFIDEQYF
J gene: TRBJ2-3; V gene: TRBV4-1; D gene: -; clone size: few; CDR3 DNA: TGCGCCAGCAGCCAAGCTAGTCGGAGGACAGATACGCAGTATTTT; CDR3 protein: CASSQASRRTDTQYF